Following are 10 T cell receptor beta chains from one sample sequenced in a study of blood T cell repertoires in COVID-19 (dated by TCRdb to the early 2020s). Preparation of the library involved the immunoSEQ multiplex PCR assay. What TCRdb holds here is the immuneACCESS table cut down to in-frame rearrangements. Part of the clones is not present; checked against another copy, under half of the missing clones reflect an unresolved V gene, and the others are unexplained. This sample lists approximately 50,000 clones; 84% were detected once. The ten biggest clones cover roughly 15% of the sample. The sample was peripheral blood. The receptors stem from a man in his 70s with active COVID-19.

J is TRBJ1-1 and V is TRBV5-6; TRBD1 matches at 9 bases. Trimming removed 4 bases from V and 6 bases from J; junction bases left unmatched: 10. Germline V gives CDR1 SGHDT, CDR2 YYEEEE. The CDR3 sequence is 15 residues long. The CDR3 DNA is TGTGCCAGCAGCCCAACGGGACAGGGTAGGGCTGAAGCTTTCTTT. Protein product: CASSPTGQGRAEAFF.

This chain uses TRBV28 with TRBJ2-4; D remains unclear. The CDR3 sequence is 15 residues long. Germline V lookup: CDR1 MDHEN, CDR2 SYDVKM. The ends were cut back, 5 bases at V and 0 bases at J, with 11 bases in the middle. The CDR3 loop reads CASSPSTGAKNIQYF. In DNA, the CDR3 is TGTGCCAGCAGTCCATCCACGGGAGCCAAAAACATTCAGTACTTC.

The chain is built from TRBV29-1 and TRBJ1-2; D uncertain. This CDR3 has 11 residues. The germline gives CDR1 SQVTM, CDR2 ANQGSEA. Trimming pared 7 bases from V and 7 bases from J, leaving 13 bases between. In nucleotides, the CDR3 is TGCAGCGGCGAGGTGGGTGCTGGCTACACCTTC. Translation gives CSGEVGAGYTF.

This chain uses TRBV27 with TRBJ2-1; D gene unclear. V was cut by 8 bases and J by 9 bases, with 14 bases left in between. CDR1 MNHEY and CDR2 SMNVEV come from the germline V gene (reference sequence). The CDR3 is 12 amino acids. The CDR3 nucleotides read TGTGCCAGCGGTGGAGTTGTAGGTGAGCAGTTCTTC. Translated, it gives CASGGVVGEQFF.

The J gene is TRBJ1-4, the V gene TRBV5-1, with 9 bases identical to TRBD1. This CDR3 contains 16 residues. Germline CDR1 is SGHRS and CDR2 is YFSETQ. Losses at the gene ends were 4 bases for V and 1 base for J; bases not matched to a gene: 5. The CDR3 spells CASSPGQGLTNEKLFF. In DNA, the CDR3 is TGCGCCAGCAGCCCTGGACAGGGGTTAACTAATGAAAAACTGTTTTTT.

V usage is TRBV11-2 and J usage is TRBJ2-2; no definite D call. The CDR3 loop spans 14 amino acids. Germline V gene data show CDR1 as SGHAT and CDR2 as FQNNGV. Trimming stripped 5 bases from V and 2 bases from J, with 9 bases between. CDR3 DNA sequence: TGTGCCAGCAGCGTGACTCTTAACACCGGGGAGCTGTTTTTT. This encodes CASSVTLNTGELFF.

For the CDR3, the DNA is TGTGCCAGCATAATTAGCACTGAAGCTTTCTTT. Translation gives CASIISTEAFF. J is TRBJ1-1 and V is TRBV6-6; no clear D. Germline V gives CDR1 MNHNY, CDR2 SVGAGI (reference sequence). The ends were cut back, 7 bases at V and 4 bases at J, with 7 bases in the middle. The CDR3 sequence is 11 residues long.

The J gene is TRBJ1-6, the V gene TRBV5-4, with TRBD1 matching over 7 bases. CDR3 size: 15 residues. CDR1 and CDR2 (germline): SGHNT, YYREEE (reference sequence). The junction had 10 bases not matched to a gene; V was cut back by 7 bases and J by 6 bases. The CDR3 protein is CASGPSGQFNSPLHF. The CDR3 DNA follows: TGTGCCAGCGGACCGTCGGGACAGTTTAATTCACCCCTCCACTTT.

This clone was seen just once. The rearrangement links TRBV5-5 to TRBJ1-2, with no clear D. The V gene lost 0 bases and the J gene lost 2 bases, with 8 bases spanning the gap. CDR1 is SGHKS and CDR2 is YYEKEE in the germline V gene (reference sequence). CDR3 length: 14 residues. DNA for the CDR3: TGTGCCAGCAGCTTGGATCCGTTAAACTATGGCTACACCTTC. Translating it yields CASSLDPLNYGYTF.

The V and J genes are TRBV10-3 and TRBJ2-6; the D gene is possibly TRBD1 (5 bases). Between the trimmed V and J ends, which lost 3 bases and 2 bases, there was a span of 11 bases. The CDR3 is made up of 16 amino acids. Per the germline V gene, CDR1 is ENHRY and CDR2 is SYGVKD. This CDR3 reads CAISDQGAAGANVLTF. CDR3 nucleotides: TGTGCCATCAGTGATCAGGGTGCGGCTGGGGCCAACGTCCTGACTTTC.